This TCR beta chain appears in the sequencing data of a study of cytomegalovirus exposure and HLA in healthy donors. Study-level background: One earlier analysis, a look at approximately 180 million T cells, found approximately 120 million unique TCR beta sequences.

The sample holds one count of this clone. Antigen unknown. In the PCR, 60 Vbeta and 13 Jbeta primers were used. Profiling relied on immunoSEQ multiplex PCR, and the TCRdb table lists in-frame clones only, not all of them. The sample lists about 150,000 clones, 70% to 80% occurring once. Overall study findings and caveats: The authors confirmed in vitro that a few CMV-associated chains were specific for CMV antigens. Looking again later, the authors saw that most CMV-associated TCR beta chains seemed HLA-restricted.

Losses at the gene ends were 1 base for V and 8 bases for J; bases not matched to a gene: 11. The germline V gene encodes CDR1 GTSNPN and CDR2 SVGIG (reference sequence). This CDR3 contains 15 residues. The sequenced sample was PBMCs. The sequence derives from a man in his fifties or sixties in good health and CMV-seropositive. This chain links TRBV30 with TRBJ2-1; 7 positions match TRBD2. CDR3: CAWSGWGEGGDEQFF. CDR3 coding DNA: TGTGCCTGGAGTGGATGGGGGGAGGGCGGCGATGAGCAGTTCTTC. Looking up the rest from reference TRBV30 and TRBJ2-1 gives the full variable domain: SQTIHQWPATLVQPVGSPLSLECTVEGTSNPNLYWYRQAAGRGLQLLFYSVGIGQISSEVPQNLSASRPQDRQFILSSKKLLLSDSGFYLCAWSGWGEGGDEQFFGPGTRLTVL.